This record looks at one TCR beta chain sequence and its context. Its recognized antigen is unknown. No qualities accompany the bases; no much larger clone lies one base away. In the prospective study, participants were roughly 18 to 90 years old, resided in approximately 25 geographic areas of the United States, and were enrolled through a virtual design. Cohort assignment in the prospective study relied on participant-reported clinical history from a screening survey and a study questionnaire. For ImmuneRACE Cohort 3, a participant was defined as recovered based on two consecutive negative NP/OP PCR tests, clearance by a healthcare professional, or resolution of symptoms. In the prospective study, whole blood, serum and a nasopharyngeal or oropharyngeal swab were collected from each participant by mobile phlebotomists. Additional blood draws and questionnaires over an approximately two-month period could optionally be provided by prospective study participants. Prospective study blood samples were shipped either frozen or at room temperature before DNA extraction.

Measured from the cysteine to the phenylalanine, the CDR3 is 12 residues long. The CDR3 DNA has 36 bases and is translated from base 1. At the junction V is shortened by 1 base and J by 11 bases, with 11 bases in between. The germline V gene sets CDR1 to LGHNA and CDR2 to YNFKEQ. The sample comes from a study of blood T cell repertoires in COVID-19 (dated by TCRdb to the early 2020s). The study in broad terms: Collaborator samples came from the United States, Italy and Spain and covered acute and convalescent phases of COVID-19. The dataset comprised deeply sampled blood TCRbeta repertoires from subjects exposed to, actively infected with, or recovered from COVID-19. The material from the prospective study consisted of cDNA or gDNA derived from T cells, B-cell-depleted T cells, or PBMCs. The samples were drawn from two sources: the first 160 participants of the ongoing ImmuneRACE study, and fewer than 1,500 subjects contributed by 6 global collaborators. The repertoires were made available in a free public database intended to serve as a resource for research on the immune response to SARS-CoV-2. Where HLA class I and class II types were available, the types were taken from metadata supplied by the sample provider, not from assay-based typing. A de-identified subject ID, COVID-19 status, age in years and sex were almost always included in the sample metadata.

The immunoSEQ Assay, a bias-controlled multiplex PCR, was used to amplify TCRbeta CDR3 regions from genomic DNA. Regarding the original processing steps: Nucleated cell counts per sample were estimated from amplification of reference gene primers within the assay. To quantify the absolute abundance of each unique TCRbeta CDR3 rearrangement, sequence reads were collapsed and filtered. For each sample, productive Simpson clonality was calculated as the square root of Simpson's diversity index over productive rearrangements. TCRdb stores this immuneACCESS table with in-frame sequences only. Part of the clones is absent; in the studies checked, under half of the shortfall reflects unresolved V genes, and no reason is known for the rest. V and J calls and clone size come straight from that table; D and trimming were deduced from the DNA. The sample table records hundreds of thousands of clones; around 85% of these occur just once. The ten largest clones take up over 2% of the sample.

The study at large found these results: Clinical and demographic metadata were provided uncurated, with the amount varying by source and participant.

The sequenced sample was PBMCs or T cells enriched from blood (not recorded which). The V and J segments used are TRBV4-2 and TRBJ1-1; the D gene identity is not certain. The receptor's source is a man under 40 who had recovered from COVID-19. Here the CDR3 is given as CASSQVGGEAFF. The DNA sequence is given as TGTGCCAGCAGCCAAGTAGGTGGGGAGGCTTTCTTT.